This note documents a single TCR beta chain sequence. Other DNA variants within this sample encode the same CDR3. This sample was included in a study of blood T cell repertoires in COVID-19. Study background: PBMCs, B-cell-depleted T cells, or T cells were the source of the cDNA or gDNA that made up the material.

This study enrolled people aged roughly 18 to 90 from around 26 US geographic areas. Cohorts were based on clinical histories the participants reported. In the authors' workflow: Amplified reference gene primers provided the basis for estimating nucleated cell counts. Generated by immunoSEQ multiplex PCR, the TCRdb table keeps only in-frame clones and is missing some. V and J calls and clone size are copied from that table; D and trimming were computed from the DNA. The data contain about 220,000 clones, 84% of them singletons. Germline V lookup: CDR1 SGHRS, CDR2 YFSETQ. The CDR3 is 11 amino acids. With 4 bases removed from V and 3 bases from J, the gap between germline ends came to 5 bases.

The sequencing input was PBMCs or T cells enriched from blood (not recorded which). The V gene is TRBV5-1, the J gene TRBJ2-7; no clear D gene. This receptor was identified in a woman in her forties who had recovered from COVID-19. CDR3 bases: TGCGCCAGCAGCCCGGGCTACGAGCAGTACTTC. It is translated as CASSPGYEQYF.